This T cell receptor (beta chain) originates from a study of shared T cell receptors in the human thymus. This CDR3 spans 15 amino acids. Germline V gene data show CDR1 as SGHRS and CDR2 as YFSETQ. The V gene lost 0 bases and the J gene lost 6 bases, with 15 bases spanning the gap. Some clones are missing from TCRdb's copy, which holds only in-frame ones; the method was immunoSEQ multiplex PCR. The repertoire holds under 700,000 clones, with 70% to 80% as singletons. This sample was also put to use in a study of human thymus T cells.

The chain employs TRBV5-1 and TRBJ1-2; the D is unclear. This receptor was identified in a boy under two years old with a congenital heart defect. Specimen: thymocytes. The CDR3 bases are TGCGCCAGCAGCTTGGCGGAGGGAACGGTCGATGGCTACACCTTC. It encodes CASSLAEGTVDGYTF.